The source of this TCR beta chain is a study of response to subunit inactivated influenza vaccine. Findings and caveats of the study: Each seasonal flu vaccination may recruit only limited new T cells, authors suggested.

Note on this clonotype: The antigen remains undetermined.

MiXCR, run by TCRdb on the RT-PCR reads, gives a single entry per CDR3 protein. The sample shows 650,000 or so distinct CDR3 sequences, about 14% of them seen only once. V shed 3 bases and J shed 3 bases, with 12 bases lying between them. This CDR3 is built from 15 residues. Germline CDR1 is SGHRS and CDR2 is YFSETQ. The sample in question was PBMCs from blood, obtained 14 to 15 days before vaccination. The gene calls are TRBV5-1 and TRBJ2-2, with unresolved D. This TCR was recovered from a man aged 45 to 65 who received an inactivated influenza vaccine. CDR3: CASSSSGRHTGELFF. CDR3 in DNA: TGCGCCAGCAGCTCGTCAGGCAGGCACACCGGGGAGCTGTTTTTT. Drawing the rest from reference TRBV5-1 and TRBJ2-2, the complete variable domain is KAGVTQTPRYLIKTRGQQVTLSCSPISGHRSVSWYQQTPGQGLQFLFEYFSETQRNKGNFPGRFSGRQFSNSRSEMNVSTLELGDSALYLCASSSSGRHTGELFFGEGSRLTVL.